The 8 T cell receptor beta chains reported below all come from one sample, sequenced in a study of cytomegalovirus exposure and HLA in healthy donors. The PCR had 60 Vbeta and 13 Jbeta primers. Data came from immunoSEQ multiplex PCR; TCRdb stores just in-frame clones and leaves some out. The table lists around 120,000 clones, with around 4% in the top ten. The material sequenced was PBMCs. The receptors shown here come from a man in his late teens or twenties in good health and CMV-seronegative.

The chain carries TRBV19 and TRBJ2-1; D may be TRBD2 (5 bases). Per the germline V gene, CDR1 is LNHDA and CDR2 is SQIVND (reference sequence). The length of the CDR3 is 15 residues. V gave up 5 bases and J gave up 7 bases, with 18 bases separating them. CDR3 in amino acids: CASSGSARYRNEQFF. DNA of the CDR3: TGTGCCAGTAGTGGGAGCGCCCGATATCGGAATGAGCAGTTCTTC.

The J gene is TRBJ2-2, the V gene TRBV25-1; perhaps TRBD2 as D (6 bases). Deletions cut 2 bases from V and 4 bases from J, with 11 bases between. Germline V lookup: CDR1 MGHDK, CDR2 SYGVNS. The CDR3 is 15 residues long. The CDR3 coding sequence is TGTGCCAGCAGTGAAACCCGGGAGCCCACCGGGGAGCTGTTTTTT. Protein: CASSETREPTGELFF.

About this clone: Within the sample, other DNA sequences also encode this same CDR3. V gene TRBV19 combines with J gene TRBJ2-3; D possibly corresponds to TRBD2 (7 bases). The CDR3 runs 16 residues. V was clipped by 7 bases and J by 0 bases, with 17 bases between them. The germline gives CDR1 LNHDA, CDR2 SQIVND (reference sequence). This CDR3 is CASTSRGAFSTDTQYF. CDR3 bases: TGTGCCAGTACCTCACGGGGGGCGTTTAGCACAGATACGCAGTATTTT.

The chain recombines TRBV7-8 with TRBJ1-2; D is unresolved. The CDR3 is 14 residues long. V was trimmed by 1 base and J by 4 bases, leaving 10 bases between them. The germline V gene has CDR1 SGHVS and CDR2 FQNEAQ. The DNA for the CDR3 is TGTGCCAGCAGCTTAGGGGCGGACTTCTATGGCTACACCTTC. It is translated as CASSLGADFYGYTF.

The chain combines TRBV27 with TRBJ2-1, with no clear D. The CDR3 is made up of 15 amino acids. Trimming took 7 bases from V and 6 from J, leaving 19 bases between them. Germline values: CDR1 MNHEY, CDR2 SMNVEV (reference sequence). The CDR3 is CASTTLGGSPNEQFF. The CDR3 bases are TGTGCCAGCACCACCCTAGGTGGTAGCCCCAATGAGCAGTTCTTC.

The genes are TRBV19 and TRBJ2-7; weak D call: TRBD2 (6 bases). Germline lookup yields CDR1 LNHDA and CDR2 SQIVND (reference sequence). The V end lost 1 base, the J end lost 2 bases, and 9 bases lay between the germline ends. The CDR3 runs to 14 residues. The CDR3 region has the DNA TGTGCCAGTAGTATAGGCGGCGGGACCTACGAGCAGTACTTC. Its protein product is CASSIGGGTYEQYF.

This chain connects TRBV14 to TRBJ2-1, with 7 bases fitting TRBD2. The CDR3 contains 16 residues. CDR1 and CDR2 (germline): SGHDN, FVKESK. Trimming at V came to 2 bases and at J to 2 bases, leaving 6 bases not matched to a gene. The CDR3 nucleotides are TGTGCCAGCAGCCAAACTCGACTAGCAGCCTACAATGAGCAGTTCTTC. This codes for CASSQTRLAAYNEQFF. The entire variable domain, with the rest obtained from reference TRBV14 and TRBJ2-1, is as follows: EAGVTQFPSHSVIEKGQTVTLRCDPISGHDNLYWYRRVMGKEIKFLLHFVKESKQDESGMPNNRFLAERTGGTYSTLKVQPAELEDSGVYFCASSQTRLAAYNEQFFGPGTRLTVL.

V gene TRBV5-6 combines with J gene TRBJ1-2, with D possibly being TRBD1 (5 bases). Per germline, CDR1 SGHDT and CDR2 YYEEEE. The germline V and J ends were trimmed by 5 bases and 2 bases, with 16 bases remaining between them. CDR3 size: 15 residues. Here the CDR3 DNA reads TGTGCCAGCAGTGCTGGGGGGGGAGTAAACTATGGCTACACCTTC. This translates into CASSAGGGVNYGYTF. The full variable domain, completed using reference TRBV5-6 and TRBJ1-2, is DAGVTQSPTHLIKTRGQQVTLRCSPKSGHDTVSWYQQALGQGPQFIFQYYEEEERQRGNFPDRFSGHQFPNYSSELNVNALLLGDSALYLCASSAGGGVNYGYTFGSGTRLTVV.